This T cell receptor (beta chain) was identified in a study of spatial heterogeneity in lung cancer. Study at large: Detected sequences consistently included more beta-chain ones than alpha-chain ones. Study-wide results and caveats: Resection blood, more than follow-up blood, showed ubiquitous expanded tumor TCRs.

This clonotype was observed many times. The antigen is undetermined. The library protocol tagged each TCR cDNA with a unique molecular identifier. Each CDR3 protein gets one entry after TCRdb re-called the 5' RACE reads with MiXCR. This table holds tens of thousands of distinct CDR3 sequences, 8% to 9% found once. The time point here: sample taken at primary tumor resection. Tumor, nontumor lung or frozen PBMC supplied whole RNA, sequenced without sorting. The cohort: around 79 early-stage, untreated non-small cell lung cancer patients. V shed 7 bases and J shed 1 base, with 9 bases lying between them. CDR1 and CDR2 (germline): MNHNS, SASEGT. The CDR3 runs 13 residues.

The sequences come from PBMCs, collected at surgery. This TCR came from a female donor with early-stage non-small cell lung cancer. The rearrangement uses TRBV6-1 and TRBJ2-3; D is unresolved. The CDR3 here is CASMASGTDTQYF. In nucleotides, the CDR3 is TGTGCCAGCATGGCCAGTGGCACAGATACGCAGTATTTT.